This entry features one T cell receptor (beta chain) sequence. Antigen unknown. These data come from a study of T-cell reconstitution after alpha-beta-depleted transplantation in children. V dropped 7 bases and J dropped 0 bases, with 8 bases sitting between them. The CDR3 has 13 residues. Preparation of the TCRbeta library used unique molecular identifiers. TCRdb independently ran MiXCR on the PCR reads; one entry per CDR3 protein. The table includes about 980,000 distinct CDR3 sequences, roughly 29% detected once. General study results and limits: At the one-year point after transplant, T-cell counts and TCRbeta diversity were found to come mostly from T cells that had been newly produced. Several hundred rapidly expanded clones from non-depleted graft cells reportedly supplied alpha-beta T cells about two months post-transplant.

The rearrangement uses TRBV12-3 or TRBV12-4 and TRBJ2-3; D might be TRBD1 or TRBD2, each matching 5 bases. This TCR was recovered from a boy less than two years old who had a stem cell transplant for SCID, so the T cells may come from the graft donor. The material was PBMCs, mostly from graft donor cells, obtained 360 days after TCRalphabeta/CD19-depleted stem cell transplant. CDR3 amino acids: CASKGPSTDTQYF. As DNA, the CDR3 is TGTGCCAGCAAGGGACCAAGCACAGATACGCAGTATTTT.